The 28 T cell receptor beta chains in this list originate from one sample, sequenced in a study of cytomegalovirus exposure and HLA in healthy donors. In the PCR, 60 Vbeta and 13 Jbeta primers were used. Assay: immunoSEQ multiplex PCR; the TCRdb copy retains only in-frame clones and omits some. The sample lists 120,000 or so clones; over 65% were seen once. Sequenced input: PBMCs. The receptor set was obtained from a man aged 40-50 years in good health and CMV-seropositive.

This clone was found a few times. CDR3 region: CSVGANEQFF. In DNA form, the CDR3 reads TGCAGCGTTGGAGCTAATGAGCAGTTCTTC. The V and J genes are TRBV29-1 and TRBJ2-1, with D hard to call. With 4 bases removed from V and 7 bases from J, the gap between germline ends came to 5 bases. The CDR3 contains 10 residues. CDR1 and CDR2 from the germline V gene are SQVTM and ANQGSEA.

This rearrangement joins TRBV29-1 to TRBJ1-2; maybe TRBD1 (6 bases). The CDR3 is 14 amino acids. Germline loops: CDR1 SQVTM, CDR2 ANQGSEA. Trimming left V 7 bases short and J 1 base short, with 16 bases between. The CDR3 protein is CSGLTGGRNYGYTF. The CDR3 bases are TGCAGCGGCCTGACAGGAGGTCGTAACTATGGCTACACCTTC.

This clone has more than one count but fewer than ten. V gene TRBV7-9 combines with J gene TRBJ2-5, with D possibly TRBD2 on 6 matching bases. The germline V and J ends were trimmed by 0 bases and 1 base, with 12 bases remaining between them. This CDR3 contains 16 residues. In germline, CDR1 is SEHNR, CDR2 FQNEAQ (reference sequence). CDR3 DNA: TGTGCCAGCAGCTTAGCGGTGGGGACTTTCCAAGAGACCCAGTACTTC. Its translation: CASSLAVGTFQETQYF. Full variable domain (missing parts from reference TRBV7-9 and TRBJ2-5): DTGVSQNPRHKITKRGQNVTFRCDPISEHNRLYWYRQTLGQGPEFLTYFQNEAQLEKSRLLSDRFSAERPKGSFSTLEIQRTEQGDSAMYLCASSLAVGTFQETQYFGPGTRLLVL.

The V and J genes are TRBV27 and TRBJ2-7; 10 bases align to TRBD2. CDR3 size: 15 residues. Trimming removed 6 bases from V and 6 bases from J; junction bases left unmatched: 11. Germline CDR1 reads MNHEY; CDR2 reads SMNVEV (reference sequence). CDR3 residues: CASSRIAGGLFEQYF. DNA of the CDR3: TGTGCCAGCAGCCGAATAGCGGGGGGACTCTTCGAGCAGTACTTC.

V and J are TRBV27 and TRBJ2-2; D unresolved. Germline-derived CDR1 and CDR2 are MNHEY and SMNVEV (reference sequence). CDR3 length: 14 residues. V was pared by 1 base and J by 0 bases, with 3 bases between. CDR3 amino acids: CASSLWPNTGELFF. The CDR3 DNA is TGTGCCAGCAGTTTATGGCCGAACACCGGGGAGCTGTTTTTT.

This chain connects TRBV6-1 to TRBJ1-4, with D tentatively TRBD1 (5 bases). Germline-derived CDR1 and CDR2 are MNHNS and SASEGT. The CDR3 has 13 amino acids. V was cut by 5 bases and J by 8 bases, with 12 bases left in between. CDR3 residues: CASSYGAGEKLFF. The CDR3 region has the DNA TGTGCCAGCAGTTATGGGGCCGGGGAAAAACTGTTTTTT.

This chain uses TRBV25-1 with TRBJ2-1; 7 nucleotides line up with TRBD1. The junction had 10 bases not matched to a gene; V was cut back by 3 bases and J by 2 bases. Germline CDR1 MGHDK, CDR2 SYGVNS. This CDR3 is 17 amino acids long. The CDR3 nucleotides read TGTGCCAGCAGTGACCGTCGACAGGGATCCCCCTACAATGAGCAGTTCTTC. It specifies CASSDRRQGSPYNEQFF.

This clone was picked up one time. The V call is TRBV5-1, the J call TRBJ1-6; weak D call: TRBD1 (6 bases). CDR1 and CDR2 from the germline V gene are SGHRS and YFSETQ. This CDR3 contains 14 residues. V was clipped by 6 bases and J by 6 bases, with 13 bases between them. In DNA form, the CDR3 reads TGCGCCAGCAAACAACAGGGCGTTAATTCACCCCTCCACTTT. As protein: CASKQQGVNSPLHF.

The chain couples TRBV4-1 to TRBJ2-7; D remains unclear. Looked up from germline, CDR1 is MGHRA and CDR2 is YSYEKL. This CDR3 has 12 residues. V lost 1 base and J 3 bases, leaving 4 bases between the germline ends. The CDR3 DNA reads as TGCGCCAGCAGCCAAGTCAGCTACGAGCAGTACTTC. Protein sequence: CASSQVSYEQYF.

For the CDR3, the DNA is TGTGCAAGTCGCAACAGGGGGCCTAACTATGGCTACACCTTC. Translating gives CASRNRGPNYGYTF. The chain joins TRBV12-2 to TRBJ1-2; no check of the table's D call, TRBD1, against the DNA was made. TRBV12-2 is a pseudogene. The CDR3 spans 14 residues.

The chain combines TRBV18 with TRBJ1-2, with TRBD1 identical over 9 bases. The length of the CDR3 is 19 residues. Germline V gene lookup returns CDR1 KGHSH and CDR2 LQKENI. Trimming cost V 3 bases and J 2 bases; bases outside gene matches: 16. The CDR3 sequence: CASSPVTGTGRPTNYGYTF. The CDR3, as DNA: TGTGCCAGCTCACCTGTTACCGGGACAGGGCGTCCTACAAACTATGGCTACACCTTC.

The CDR3 reads CSCQGGGEAFF. The CDR3 DNA reads TGCAGCTGCCAGGGGGGCGGAGAAGCTTTCTTT. The V call is TRBV29-1, the J call TRBJ1-1, with 7 positions matching TRBD1. J lost 8 bases, V lost 8 bases, and 8 bases had no gene match. The CDR3 extends over 11 amino acids. Germline lookup yields CDR1 SQVTM and CDR2 ANQGSEA.

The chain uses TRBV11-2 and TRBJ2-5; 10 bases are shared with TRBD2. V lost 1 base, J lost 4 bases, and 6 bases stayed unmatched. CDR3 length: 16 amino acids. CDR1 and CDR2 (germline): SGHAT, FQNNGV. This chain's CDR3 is CASSLGASGSIETQYF. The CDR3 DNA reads TGTGCCAGCAGCTTAGGGGCTAGCGGGAGTATAGAGACCCAGTACTTC.

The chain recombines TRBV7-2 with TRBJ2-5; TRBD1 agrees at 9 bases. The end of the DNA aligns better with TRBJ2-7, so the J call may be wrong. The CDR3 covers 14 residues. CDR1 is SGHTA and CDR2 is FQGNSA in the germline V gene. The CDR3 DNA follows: TGTGCCAGCAGCCTCCGACAGGGGGCCTACGAGCAGTACTTC. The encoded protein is CASSLRQGAYEQYF.

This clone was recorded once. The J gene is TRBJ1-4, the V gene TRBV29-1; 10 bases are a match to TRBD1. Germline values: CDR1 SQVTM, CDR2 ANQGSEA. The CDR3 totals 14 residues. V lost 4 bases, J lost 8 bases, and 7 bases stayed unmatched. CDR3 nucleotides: TGCAGCGTTGGCCCGGGACAGGGGATGGAAAAACTGTTTTTT. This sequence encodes CSVGPGQGMEKLFF.

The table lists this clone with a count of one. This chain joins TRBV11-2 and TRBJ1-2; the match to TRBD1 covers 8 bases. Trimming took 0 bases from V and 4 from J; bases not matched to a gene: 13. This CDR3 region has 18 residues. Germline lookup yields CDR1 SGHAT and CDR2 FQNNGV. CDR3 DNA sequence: TGTGCCAGCAGCTTAGATCCAAGGGGGACAGGTGCTTTCTATGGCTACACCTTC. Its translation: CASSLDPRGTGAFYGYTF.

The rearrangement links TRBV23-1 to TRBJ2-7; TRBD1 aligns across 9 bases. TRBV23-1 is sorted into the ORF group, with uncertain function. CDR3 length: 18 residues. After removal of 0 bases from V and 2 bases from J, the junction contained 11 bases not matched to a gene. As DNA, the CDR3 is TGCGCCAGCAGTCAATCCGGGGGACAGGGACGGAGAACCTACGAGCAGTACTTC. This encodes CASSQSGGQGRRTYEQYF.

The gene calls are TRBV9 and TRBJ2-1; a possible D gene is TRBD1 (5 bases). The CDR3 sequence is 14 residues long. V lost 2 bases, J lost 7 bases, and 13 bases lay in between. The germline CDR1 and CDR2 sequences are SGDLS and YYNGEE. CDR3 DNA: TGTGCCAGCAGCGTGAGAGACAGTATAAATGAGCAGTTCTTC. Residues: CASSVRDSINEQFF.

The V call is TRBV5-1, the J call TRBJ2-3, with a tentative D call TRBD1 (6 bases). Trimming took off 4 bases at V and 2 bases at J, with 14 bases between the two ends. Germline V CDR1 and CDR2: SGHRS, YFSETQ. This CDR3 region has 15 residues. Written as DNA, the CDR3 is TGCGCCAGCAGCGTTGGTCAGGGGCTCACAGATACGCAGTATTTT. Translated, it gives CASSVGQGLTDTQYF.

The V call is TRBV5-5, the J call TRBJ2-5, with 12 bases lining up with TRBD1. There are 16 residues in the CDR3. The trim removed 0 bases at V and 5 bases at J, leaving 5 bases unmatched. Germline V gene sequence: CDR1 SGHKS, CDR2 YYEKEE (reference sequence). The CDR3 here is CASSLAGQGARETQYF. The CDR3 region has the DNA TGTGCCAGCAGCTTGGCGGGACAGGGGGCTCGGGAGACCCAGTACTTC.

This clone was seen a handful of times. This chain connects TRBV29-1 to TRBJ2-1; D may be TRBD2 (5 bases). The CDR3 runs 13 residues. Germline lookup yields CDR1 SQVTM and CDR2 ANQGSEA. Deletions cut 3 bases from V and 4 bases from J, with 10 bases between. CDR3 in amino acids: CSVDRTEYNEQFF. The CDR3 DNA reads TGCAGCGTTGACCGGACTGAGTACAATGAGCAGTTCTTC.

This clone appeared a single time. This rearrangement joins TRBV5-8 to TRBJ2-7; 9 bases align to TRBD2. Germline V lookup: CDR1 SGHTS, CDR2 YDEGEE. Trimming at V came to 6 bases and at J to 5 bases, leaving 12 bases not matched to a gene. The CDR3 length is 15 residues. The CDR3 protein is CASTTSMRGGHEQYF. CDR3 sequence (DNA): TGTGCCAGCACGACGTCAATGCGGGGGGGCCACGAGCAGTACTTC.

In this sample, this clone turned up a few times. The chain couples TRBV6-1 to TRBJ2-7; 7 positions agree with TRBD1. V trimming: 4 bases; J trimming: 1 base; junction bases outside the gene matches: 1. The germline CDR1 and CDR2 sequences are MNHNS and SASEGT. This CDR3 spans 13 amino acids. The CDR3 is CASSARGSYEQYF. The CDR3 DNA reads TGTGCCAGCAGTGCCAGGGGGTCCTACGAGCAGTACTTC.

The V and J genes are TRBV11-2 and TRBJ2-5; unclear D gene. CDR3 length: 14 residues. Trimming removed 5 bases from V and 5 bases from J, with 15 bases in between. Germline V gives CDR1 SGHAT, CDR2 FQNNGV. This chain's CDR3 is CASSPFRSGETQYF. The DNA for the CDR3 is TGTGCCAGCAGCCCGTTCCGGTCCGGGGAGACCCAGTACTTC.

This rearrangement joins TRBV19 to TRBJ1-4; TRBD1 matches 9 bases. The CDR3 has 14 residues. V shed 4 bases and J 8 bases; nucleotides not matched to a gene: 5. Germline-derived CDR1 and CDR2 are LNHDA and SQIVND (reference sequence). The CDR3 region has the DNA TGTGCCAGTAGTAGCGGGACAGGGACGGAAAAACTGTTTTTT. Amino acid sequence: CASSSGTGTEKLFF.

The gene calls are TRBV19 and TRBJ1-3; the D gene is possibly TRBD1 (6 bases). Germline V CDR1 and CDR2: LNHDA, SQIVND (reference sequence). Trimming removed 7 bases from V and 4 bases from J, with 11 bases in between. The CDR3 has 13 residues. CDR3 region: CASILQGGNTIYF. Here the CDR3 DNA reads TGTGCCAGTATCCTCCAGGGGGGAAACACCATATATTTT. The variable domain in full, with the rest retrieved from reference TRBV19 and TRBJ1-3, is DGGITQSPKYLFRKEGQNVTLSCEQNLNHDAMYWYRQDPGQGLRLIYYSQIVNDFQKGDIAEGYSVSREKKESFPLTVTSAQKNPTAFYLCASILQGGNTIYFGEGSWLTVV.

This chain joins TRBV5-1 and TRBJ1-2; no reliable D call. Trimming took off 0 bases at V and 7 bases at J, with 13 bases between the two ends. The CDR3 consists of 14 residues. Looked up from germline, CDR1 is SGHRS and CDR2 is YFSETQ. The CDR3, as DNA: TGCGCCAGCAGCTTGGTGGCAGCCTCAGGTGGCTACACCTTC. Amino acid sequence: CASSLVAASGGYTF.

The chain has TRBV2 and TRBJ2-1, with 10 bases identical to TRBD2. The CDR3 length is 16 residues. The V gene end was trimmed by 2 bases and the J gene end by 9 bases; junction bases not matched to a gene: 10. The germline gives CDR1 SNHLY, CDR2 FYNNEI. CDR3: CASSELRAGGPAEQFF. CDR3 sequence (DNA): TGTGCCAGCAGTGAACTACGAGCGGGAGGGCCCGCTGAGCAGTTCTTC.